A selection of T cell receptor beta chains follows, all from one sample in a study of cytomegalovirus exposure and HLA in healthy donors. The method was immunoSEQ multiplex PCR; TCRdb's version includes in-frame clones alone and lacks a portion of them. There are 100,000 to 150,000 clones in the sample; about 10% occur only once, and approximately 4.4% lies in the top ten. Sequencing input: PBMCs. The receptors derive from a woman aged 18-30 years in good health and CMV-seropositive. CDR3s include the opening cysteine and the closing phenylalanine or tryptophan. The order of the fields is CDR3 length, D gene, clone size, V gene, J gene, CDR3 DNA, CDR3 protein. The D gene is left open where the match is weak. Size is omitted from some rows. Given values are once, few, many or a class for expanded clones.

13	NA	few	TRBV6-6	TRBJ2-1	TGTGCCAGTGAGGGGGACTCCTACAATGAGCAGTTCTTC	CASEGDSYNEQFF
16	TRBD2	few	TRBV7-8	TRBJ2-2	TGTGCCAGCAGCCTCATCGGTGGGGGGGGAACCGGGGAGCTGTTTTTT	CASSLIGGGGTGELFF
14	TRBD1	NA	TRBV5-1	TRBJ2-7	TGCGCCAGCAGCTGGGGGGACAGGACCCACGAGCAGTACTTC	CASSWGDRTHEQYF
15	TRBD2	few	TRBV5-6	TRBJ2-3	TGTGCCAGCAGCCTAGCGGGGTTTAGCACAGATACGCAGTATTTT	CASSLAGFSTDTQYF
13	NA	NA	TRBV19	TRBJ1-2	TGTGCCAGTAGTCGAAAAAACAGGGCCGATTACACCTTC	CASSRKNRADYTF
15	TRBD2	few	TRBV6-6	TRBJ2-1	TGTGCCAGCACTAGCGGGAGAAGGTCCTACAATGAGCAGTTCTTC	CASTSGRRSYNEQFF
16	TRBD2	few	TRBV29-1	TRBJ2-5	TGCAGCGCGGAGGGCTGGGCGGGAGGATCACAAGAGACCCAGTACTTC	CSAEGWAGGSQETQYF
13	NA	NA	TRBV6-5	TRBJ1-1	TGTGCCAGCAGTTACTCGGGAGGGACTGAAGCTTTCTTT	CASSYSGGTEAFF
14	NA	few	TRBV10-1	TRBJ2-5	TGCGCCAGCAGTGATTACCGGGGTCGGGAGACCCAGTACTTC	CASSDYRGRETQYF
15	TRBD2	NA	TRBV4-1	TRBJ2-7	TGCGCCAGCAGCCAAGGGGCGGGAGGGACCTACGAGCAGTACTTC	CASSQGAGGTYEQYF
14	NA	NA	TRBV5-4	TRBJ1-1	TGTGCCAGCAGCTCCCGGGACATTGAGATTGAAGCTTTCTTT	CASSSRDIEIEAFF
15	NA	few	TRBV6-4	TRBJ1-1	TGTGCCAGCAGTGAATTCGGCGGTATGAACACTGAAGCTTTCTTT	CASSEFGGMNTEAFF
11	NA	NA	TRBV5-4	TRBJ2-7	TGTGCCAGCAGGAGCTCCTACGAGCAGTACTTC	CASRSSYEQYF
16	TRBD1	NA	TRBV30	TRBJ2-1	TGTGCCTGGAGTGGACAGGGGGCGTCTCACTACAATGAGCAGTTCTTC	CAWSGQGASHYNEQFF
14	TRBD1	few	TRBV4-1	TRBJ2-2	TGCGCCAGCAGCCAGCAGGGGGCGGTCGGGGAGCTGTTTTTT	CASSQQGAVGELFF
16	TRBD2	few	TRBV27	TRBJ2-2	TGTGCCAGCGGGACTAGCGGGAGGCAGAACACCGGGGAGCTGTTTTTT	CASGTSGRQNTGELFF
14	NA	NA	TRBV5-6	TRBJ1-2	TGTGCCAGCAGCTTATCGGTAGCTAACTATGGCTACACCTTC	CASSLSVANYGYTF
16	TRBD1	many	TRBV28	TRBJ1-5	TGTGCCAGCAGGGCCGGGACAGGGATTAGCAATCAGCCCCAGCATTTT	CASRAGTGISNQPQHF
13	TRBD2	NA	TRBV27	TRBJ2-7	TGTGCCAGCATGCCGGGGGGATTCGGCGAGCAGTACTTC	CASMPGGFGEQYF
15	NA	NA	TRBV18	TRBJ2-7	TGTGCCAGCTCGCCACTCGGCGCGGACACTACGAAGCAGTACTTC	CASSPLGADTTKQYF
14	NA	NA	TRBV6-1	TRBJ1-2	TGTGCCAGCAGTGAAACCGGAGGCAACTATGGCTACACCTTC	CASSETGGNYGYTF
16	TRBD1	few	TRBV13	TRBJ1-3	TGTGCCAGCAGCTCACCCGGGACAGGGGCTGGAAACACCATATATTTT	CASSSPGTGAGNTIYF
14	TRBD1	NA	TRBV7-3	TRBJ1-6	TGTGCCAGCAGCGCACAGGGGGCTAGTTCACCCCTCCACTTT	CASSAQGASSPLHF
13	NA	NA	TRBV5-1	TRBJ1-2	TGCGCCAGCAGCCCATCCGAGAACTATGGCTACACCTTC	CASSPSENYGYTF
15	TRBD2	NA	TRBV6-1	TRBJ2-3	TGTGCCAGCAGCGAAGCCACTAGCGGTCCAGATACGCAGTATTTT	CASSEATSGPDTQYF
15	TRBD1	few	TRBV30	TRBJ2-1	TGTGCCTGGAGTTGGAGGGACAGGGGTTTGGGTGAGCAGTTCTTC	CAWSWRDRGLGEQFF
14	NA	NA	TRBV2	TRBJ2-1	TGTGCCAGCAGTGTAGATAGCGTCTACAATGAGCAGTTCTTC	CASSVDSVYNEQFF
15	TRBD1	NA	TRBV29-1	TRBJ2-7	TGCAGCGTTGAATTATTGGGACAGGGTCCTAACGAGCAGTACTTC	CSVELLGQGPNEQYF
12	TRBD1	NA	TRBV2	TRBJ2-5	TGTGCCAGCAGAAAACAGGGGCCGCAGGAGTACTTC	CASRKQGPQEYF
14	NA	few	TRBV7-3	TRBJ2-3	TGTGCCAGCAGCCCAGGGACTGGGGTCGATACGCAGTATTTT	CASSPGTGVDTQYF
14	NA	few	TRBV28	TRBJ1-5	TGTGCCAGTCTCACCACAGGTCCCGATCAGCCCCAGCATTTT	CASLTTGPDQPQHF
14	NA	NA	TRBV29-1	TRBJ2-7	TGCAGCGTTGAAGGGCTTTACAGTTCCTACGAGCAGTACTTC	CSVEGLYSSYEQYF
13	NA	few	TRBV27	TRBJ2-5	TGTGCCAGCAGTTTACGGGTCCAAGAGACCCAGTACTTC	CASSLRVQETQYF
15	TRBD2	NA	TRBV27	TRBJ2-7	TGTGCCAGCAGTCCGCAGACTAGCGGGGGGGTCGAGCAGTACTTC	CASSPQTSGGVEQYF
16	TRBD2	NA	TRBV18	TRBJ2-5	TGTGCCAGCTCATTTTATAGCGGGAGAGGCTTGGAGACCCAGTACTTC	CASSFYSGRGLETQYF
15	TRBD1	NA	TRBV6-1	TRBJ2-3	TGTGCCAGCAGTGAAGCCCTACTAACAGGGGGCGCGCAGTATTTT	CASSEALLTGGAQYF
15	TRBD1	NA	TRBV29-1	TRBJ2-1	TGCAGCGTTTTTAAAAGGACAGGGGGCCGCAATGAGCAGTTCTTC	CSVFKRTGGRNEQFF
15	TRBD1	NA	TRBV6-1	TRBJ1-6	TGTGCCAGCAGTGAGGTCCAGGGGGTGATTTCACCCCTCCACTTT	CASSEVQGVISPLHF
14	TRBD1	few	TRBV27	TRBJ1-2	TGTGCCAGCAGAGCCGGGACAGGGGGCCTTGGCTACACCTTC	CASRAGTGGLGYTF
15	NA	few	TRBV7-8	TRBJ2-3	TGTGCCAGCAGCGCGGGACTCCCAAGCACAGATACGCAGTATTTT	CASSAGLPSTDTQYF
16	TRBD2	NA	TRBV2	TRBJ2-4	TGTGCCAGCAGTGGAAGTTGGAGCGGGAGTTCGGACATTCAGTACTTC	CASSGSWSGSSDIQYF
14	TRBD1	NA	TRBV15	TRBJ1-4	TGTGCCACCAGCAAAGACAGGGTGGCTGAAAAACTGTTTTTT	CATSKDRVAEKLFF
14	NA	few	TRBV18	TRBJ1-1	TGTGCCAGCTCGCAGGGAGGGGCAGACACTGAAGCTTTCTTT	CASSQGGADTEAFF
14	TRBD1	NA	TRBV6-1	TRBJ1-4	TGTGCCAGCAGGGGACAGGGGACTAATGAAAAACTGTTTTTT	CASRGQGTNEKLFF
15	NA	NA	TRBV6-1	TRBJ1-1	TGTGCCGCAAAGGGTGGAGGGAACATGAACACTGAAGCTTTCTTT	CAAKGGGNMNTEAFF
13	NA	few	TRBV28	TRBJ2-1	TGTGCCAGCAGGGCGGGGTCCTACAATGAGCAGTTCTTC	CASRAGSYNEQFF
11	NA	few	TRBV25-1	TRBJ2-7	TGTGCCAGCAGTGCTTTATACGAGCAGTACTTC	CASSALYEQYF
13	NA	NA	TRBV10-1	TRBJ1-5	TGCGCCAGCAGTGAGGGGGCAGGGCAGCCCCAGCATTTT	CASSEGAGQPQHF
13	NA	NA	TRBV6-5	TRBJ1-1	TGTGCCAGCATCCGGGGGAAGAACACTGAAGCTTTCTTT	CASIRGKNTEAFF
15	NA	NA	TRBV21-1	TRBJ1-2	TGTGCCAGCAGCACCCAAGGCAGGGGTACCTATGGCTACACCTTC	CASSTQGRGTYGYTF
14	NA	few	TRBV9	TRBJ2-3	TGTGCCAGCAGCGTAGTGGCGGAGACAGATACGCAGTATTTT	CASSVVAETDTQYF
13	NA	NA	TRBV30	TRBJ2-6	TGTGCCTGGGTAAATGCGGGGGCCAACGTCCTGACTTTC	CAWVNAGANVLTF
11	NA	few	TRBV6-6	TRBJ1-2	TGTGCCAGCAGGGAGAACTATGGCTACACCTTC	CASRENYGYTF
11	NA	NA	TRBV27	TRBJ2-2	TGTGCCACCTCCCGGGCCGGGGAGCTGTTTTTT	CATSRAGELFF